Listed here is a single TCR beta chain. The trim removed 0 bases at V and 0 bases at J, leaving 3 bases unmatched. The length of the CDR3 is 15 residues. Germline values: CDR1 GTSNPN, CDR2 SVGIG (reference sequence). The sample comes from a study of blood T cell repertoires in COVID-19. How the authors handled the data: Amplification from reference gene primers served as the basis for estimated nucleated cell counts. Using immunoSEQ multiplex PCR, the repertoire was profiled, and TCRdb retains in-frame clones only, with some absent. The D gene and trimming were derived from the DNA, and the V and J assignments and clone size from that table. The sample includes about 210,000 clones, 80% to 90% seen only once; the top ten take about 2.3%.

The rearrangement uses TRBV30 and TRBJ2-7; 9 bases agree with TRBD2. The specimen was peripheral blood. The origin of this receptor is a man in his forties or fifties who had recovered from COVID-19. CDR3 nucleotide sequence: TGTGCCTGGAGTGTACAACTAGCGGGCTCCTACGAGCAGTACTTC. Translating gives CAWSVQLAGSYEQYF.